Below, one T cell receptor beta chain is given with its context. These data come from a study of blood T cells in healthy people across ages. The use of a sample-barcoded 5' primer and a J-beta primer mix characterized a second PCR of about 6 to 12 cycles. TCRdb re-called the 5' RACE reads with MiXCR, one entry per CDR3 protein. The table lists some 1,000,000 distinct CDR3 sequences, roughly 24% of them singletons. The V segment lost 7 bases and the J segment 2 bases; nucleotides outside the gene matches: 12. The length of the CDR3 is 16 residues. Another study also made use of these data, one on T cells of mothers and their children.

Material for sequencing was blood. The sequence was collected from a girl aged 2 to 10 in good health. The genes are TRBV12-3 or TRBV12-4 and TRBJ2-5; 8 bases are shared with TRBD2. The CDR3 loop reads CASTTLSGSFQETQYF. CDR3 DNA sequence: TGTGCCAGCACCACCCTGAGCGGGAGTTTTCAAGAGACCCAGTACTTC.